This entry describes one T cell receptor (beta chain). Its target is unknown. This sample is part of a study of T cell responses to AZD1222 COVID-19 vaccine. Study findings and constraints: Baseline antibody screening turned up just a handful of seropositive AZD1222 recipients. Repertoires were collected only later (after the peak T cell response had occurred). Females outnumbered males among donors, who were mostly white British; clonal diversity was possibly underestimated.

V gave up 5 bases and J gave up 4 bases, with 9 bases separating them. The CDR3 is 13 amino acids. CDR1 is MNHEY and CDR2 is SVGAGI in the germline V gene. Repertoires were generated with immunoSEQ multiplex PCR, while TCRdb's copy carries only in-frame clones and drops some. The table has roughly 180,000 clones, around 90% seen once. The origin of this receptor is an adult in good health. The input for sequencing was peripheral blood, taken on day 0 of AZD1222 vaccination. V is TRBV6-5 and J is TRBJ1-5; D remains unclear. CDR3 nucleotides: TGTGCCAGCAGTCTGACCAGTAATCAGCCCCAGCATTTT. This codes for CASSLTSNQPQHF.